Sequencing of this TCR beta chain was carried out in a study of T cells in Graves' hyperthyroidism and ophthalmopathy (dated by TCRdb to about 2019). About the investigation overall: Peripheral blood was collected at initial diagnosis, before any treatment. A discovery cohort of approximately 100 patients, approximately 45 with Graves' ophthalmopathy and 57 with stable Graves' hyperthyroidism, was used to find distinguishing TCR V-J signatures. An independent validation cohort of about 19 hyperthyroidism patients and 17 patients who later progressed to ophthalmopathy tested prospective prediction of ophthalmopathy. The 75 to 100 discovery patients were randomly divided into training and test sets at a 7:3 ratio. In addition, the study compared T-cell repertoires in thyroid tissue and in blood from over 5 Graves' hyperthyroidism patients. After blood sampling, hyperthyroidism patients were treated with methimazole at a starting dose of 30 mg daily, and ophthalmopathy patients were treated with high-dose intravenous methylprednisolone. The paper describes TCR Vbeta CDR3 sequencing of 135 peripheral blood samples, made up of fewer than 50 ophthalmopathy patients, approximately 76 hyperthyroidism patients and some 17 progressor patients.

Ophthalmopathy patients had moderately to severely active disease, Clinical Activity Score of at least 3, NOSPECS grade of at least 4, and duration under 3 months. Any patient with an uncontrolled infection, another autoimmune disease, pregnancy or lactation was excluded. Clinical symptoms, serum thyroxine and TRAb, thyroid ultrasound, and orbital computed tomography formed the basis for the diagnoses. PBMCs were isolated from around 10 ml of fresh peripheral blood by Ficoll-Paque density gradient centrifugation. Total RNA was extracted using Trizol reagent, and RNA quality was assessed on an Agilent 2100 Bioanalyzer. The paper's findings and limits, for the study overall: In validation, the model predicted progression to ophthalmopathy a median of about 6 months before onset, with roughly 71% sensitivity and 72.22% specificity. Most expanded thyroid clonotypes (frequency above 0.001) were also detected in blood, a finding suggesting that blood repertoires may reflect thyroid immune responses. No statistical method was used to fix the sample size in advance, and group allocation was not hidden from the investigators. A 13 V-J signature model separated ophthalmopathy from stable hyperthyroidism, with roughly 88% sensitivity and 81.08% specificity in cross-validation and 80%/75% in testing.

Looking up the germline V gene yields CDR1 MDHEN and CDR2 SYDVKM. There are 16 amino acids in the CDR3, from cysteine to phenylalanine inclusive. Of the read, only the CDR3 DNA is kept; its 48 bases are in frame from base 1. Trimming at the junction amounts to 5 bases on V and 5 bases on J, and the germline ends lie 22 bases apart. This clonotype has at least ten counts. The antigen it recognizes is unknown. One base away there is no much larger clone; base qualities are not given. The TCR beta CDR3 regions were amplified from the RNA transcripts. The TCR CDR3 was subjected to a first round of RT-PCR using the HTBI primer set and the Qiagen OneStep RT-PCR kit. Libraries were constructed in a second round of multiplex PCR, after which size selection and purification were carried out. Paired-end sequencing of the libraries was performed with 100 bp reads on an Illumina HiSeq2000. The original pipeline was this. Raw data were processed with SOAPnuke, discarding reads with adapters, uncalled bases, mean Phred below 15, or no exact constant-primer or identifier match. High-quality paired reads were merged with COPE v1.2.5, and unique nucleotide sequences were defined as clonotypes. Clonotypes were aligned to IMGT TRBV, TRBD and TRBJ reference segments using MiTCR v1.1. Only V-J combinations with frequency above 0.0001, covering approximately 99% of repertoires, were analysed. The TCS score was defined as F50 (clonal expansion) divided by E x V (chaos), with BLOSUM62-based TCRdist calculated between CDR3 peptides within each V-J. Welch's t-statistics and random forest reduced fewer than 600 V-J features to 13, which were used in a naive Bayes classifier (R e1071). The public reads were run again by TCRdb, first through fastp at Q25 and then through MiXCR, and only productive beta chains were kept. Each record represents a unique CDR3 protein, reported with the most common genes and DNA among its rows. These V and J calls are TCRdb output, not the study's own analysis. The sample table records a few hundred thousand distinct CDR3 sequences; approximately 15% of these occur just once. The ten biggest clones cover under 3.5% of the sample.

The chain employs TRBV28 and TRBJ2-7; no D segment can be confidently identified. This TCR was sampled from a middle-aged woman with Graves' ophthalmopathy. The sequenced sample consisted of blood. CDR3 loop: CASSPFSSTVSNEQYF. The sequenced DNA is TGTGCCAGCAGTCCCTTTTCCTCCACCGTGTCCAACGAGCAGTACTTC.